The clone carrying this T cell receptor beta chain appeared a single time. Libraries were prepared by immunoSEQ multiplex PCR; TCRdb keeps only in-frame clonotypes and omits some of them. The sample holds 50,000 or so clones; over 80% are singletons and the top ten take about 0.25%. This sample was included in a study of T cell changes during pregnancy in multiple sclerosis. V was clipped by 3 bases and J by 4 bases; unmatched bases: 3. The CDR3 runs 15 residues. Looked up from germline, CDR1 is MNHNS and CDR2 is SASEGT. This material consisted of CD4+ T cells from peripheral blood mononuclear cells, taken in the third trimester of pregnancy. The TCR sequence derives from a female donor with multiple sclerosis, enrolled in a pregnancy study. The rearrangement uses TRBV6-1 and TRBJ1-5; TRBD1 matches 10 bases. The CDR3, as DNA: TGTGCCAGCAGTGATCGGACAGGGGGAAATCAGCCCCAGCATTTT. It is translated as CASSDRTGGNQPQHF.